The T cell receptor (beta chain) under discussion was sequenced for a study of T cells in Graves' hyperthyroidism and ophthalmopathy. Whole-study results and caveats: Peripheral blood also featured most of the thyroid clonotypes expanded above 0.001.

The source of the PBMCs was about 10 ml of fresh peripheral blood. Ten or more counts support this clonotype. The antigen is undetermined. TCR beta CDR3 regions were amplified from RNA transcripts. The HTBI primer set drove a first-round RT-PCR of the TCR CDR3. TCRdb fed the multiplex PCR reads into MiXCR, producing one record per CDR3 protein. The sample lists some 250,000 distinct CDR3 sequences; approximately 15% were seen once. Sequenced sample: blood. The receptor's source is a woman aged 35 to 49 with Graves' hyperthyroidism that later progressed to Graves' ophthalmopathy.

CDR3 loop: CASSQAASGRSEQFF. In nucleotides, the CDR3 is TGTGCCAGCAGCCAAGCCGCTAGCGGGAGGAGTGAGCAGTTCTTC. J is TRBJ2-1 and V is TRBV28, with 11 nucleotides matching TRBD2. There are 15 residues in the CDR3. V was clipped by 6 bases and J by 9 bases; unmatched bases: 10. The V gene's germline CDR1 is MDHEN and CDR2 SYDVKM.